Listed below are T cell receptor beta chains from one sample, sequenced in a study of early T cells in non-severe SARS-CoV-2 infection. TCRdb re-derived calls from the 5' RACE reads in MiXCR, one entry per CDR3 protein. The sample lists 85,000 to 100,000 distinct CDR3 sequences, 16% occurring once. The input for sequencing was whole blood, taken at baseline. The receptors derive from an adult who was a healthcare worker with PCR-confirmed SARS-CoV-2 infection or an uninfected control (not recorded which). Each CDR3 is given with its conserved first and last residue. Each record gives: D gene, J gene, V gene, clone size, CDR3 DNA, CDR3 protein. A D gene is named only where the DNA matches it firmly. Part of the rows lack a size; the others show once, few, many or a class for expanded clones.

d_gene: TRBD2; j_gene: TRBJ2-4; v_gene: TRBV19; abundance: -; CDR3nt: TGTGCCAGTAGTATCTATCTCCGAGCGGGAGAGGCCAAAAACATTCAGTACTTC; CDR3aa: CASSIYLRAGEAKNIQYF
d_gene: TRBD2; j_gene: TRBJ2-3; v_gene: TRBV11-2; abundance: few; CDR3nt: TGTGCCAGCAGCTTAATGGTAGCGGGAGATGCGACGAATACGCAGTATTTT; CDR3aa: CASSLMVAGDATNTQYF
d_gene: -; j_gene: TRBJ2-1; v_gene: TRBV21-1; abundance: -; CDR3nt: TGTGCCAGCAGCGCAATGCCCCCTTGGGGTGAGCAGTTCTTC; CDR3aa: CASSAMPPWGEQFF
d_gene: -; j_gene: TRBJ2-1; v_gene: TRBV7-3; abundance: few; CDR3nt: TGTGCCAGCAGCCCCCGGGATAACACTCGGAATGAGCAGTTCTTC; CDR3aa: CASSPRDNTRNEQFF
d_gene: -; j_gene: TRBJ2-7; v_gene: TRBV6-2/TRBV6-3; abundance: few; CDR3nt: TGTGCCAGCAGGCGCTTCTACGAGCAGTACTTC; CDR3aa: CASRRFYEQYF
d_gene: TRBD2; j_gene: TRBJ2-1; v_gene: TRBV5-4; abundance: few; CDR3nt: TGTGCCAGCAGCGCCGGACCCCAGGGGCTAGCGGGAGTTTACAATGAGCAGTTCTTC; CDR3aa: CASSAGPQGLAGVYNEQFF
d_gene: -; j_gene: TRBJ2-7; v_gene: TRBV5-1; abundance: few; CDR3nt: TGCGCCAGCAGCGGGGGCCGGGACGTAAACTCCTACGAGCAGTACTTC; CDR3aa: CASSGGRDVNSYEQYF
d_gene: TRBD1; j_gene: TRBJ1-1; v_gene: TRBV6-5; abundance: few; CDR3nt: TGTGCCAGCAGTTACGGCCCGACAGGGGCACCTGAAGCTTTCTTT; CDR3aa: CASSYGPTGAPEAFF
d_gene: -; j_gene: TRBJ1-3; v_gene: TRBV20-1; abundance: few; CDR3nt: TGCAGTGCTAGCAGGGCAGAACCATCTGGAAACACCATATATTTT; CDR3aa: CSASRAEPSGNTIYF
d_gene: -; j_gene: TRBJ2-1; v_gene: TRBV12-3/TRBV12-4; abundance: few; CDR3nt: TGTGCCAGCACCCCACGAGGGGAGGGGGACTACAATGAGCAGTTCTTC; CDR3aa: CASTPRGEGDYNEQFF
d_gene: -; j_gene: TRBJ2-5; v_gene: TRBV5-4; abundance: few; CDR3nt: TGTGCCAGCAGCTTACTAGTGTCCCCGGAGACCCAGTACTTC; CDR3aa: CASSLLVSPETQYF
d_gene: -; j_gene: TRBJ2-3; v_gene: TRBV9; abundance: -; CDR3nt: TGTGCCAGCAGCTCAGACTCTAATACGCAGTATTTT; CDR3aa: CASSSDSNTQYF
d_gene: -; j_gene: TRBJ2-5; v_gene: TRBV18; abundance: few; CDR3nt: TGTGCCAGCTCACCCTACCAAGAGACCCAGTACTTC; CDR3aa: CASSPYQETQYF
d_gene: -; j_gene: TRBJ1-2; v_gene: TRBV4-1; abundance: -; CDR3nt: TGCGCCAGCAGCCAAGAAGGTGGTTATGGCTACACCTTC; CDR3aa: CASSQEGGYGYTF
d_gene: TRBD2; j_gene: TRBJ2-2; v_gene: TRBV13; abundance: -; CDR3nt: TGTGCCAGCAGCTCTGCTGAGCTAGCGGGAGCGTCTGGGGAGCTGTTTTTT; CDR3aa: CASSSAELAGASGELFF
d_gene: -; j_gene: TRBJ2-7; v_gene: TRBV11-2; abundance: -; CDR3nt: TGTGCCAGCAGCTTAGTCGTCGAGCAGTACTTC; CDR3aa: CASSLVVEQYF
d_gene: TRBD2; j_gene: TRBJ2-3; v_gene: TRBV20-1; abundance: few; CDR3nt: TGCAGTGCTAGAGTACCGGGTGGGACTAGCCGAACAGATACGCAGTATTTT; CDR3aa: CSARVPGGTSRTDTQYF
d_gene: -; j_gene: TRBJ2-7; v_gene: TRBV20-1; abundance: -; CDR3nt: TGCAGTGCTAGTACGGCCTTTGGCAGGGGTTCCCACGAGCAGTACTTC; CDR3aa: CSASTAFGRGSHEQYF
d_gene: TRBD2; j_gene: TRBJ2-4; v_gene: TRBV3-1; abundance: -; CDR3nt: TGTGCCAGCAGCCGAGGGACTAACGTGGACATTCAGTACTTC; CDR3aa: CASSRGTNVDIQYF
d_gene: -; j_gene: TRBJ2-5; v_gene: TRBV7-2; abundance: -; CDR3nt: TGTGCCAGCAGCTCATTCAGGGCCAGGGGAAGAACCCAGTACTTC; CDR3aa: CASSSFRARGRTQYF
d_gene: TRBD1; j_gene: TRBJ1-5; v_gene: TRBV28; abundance: few; CDR3nt: TGTGCCAGCAGTTTTCTCAGCGGGACAGGGGGTTTTCTGCCCCAGCATTTT; CDR3aa: CASSFLSGTGGFLPQHF
d_gene: -; j_gene: TRBJ2-5; v_gene: TRBV11-2; abundance: many; CDR3nt: TGTGCCAGCAGCTTATACAGGGCCCAAGAGACCCAGTACTTC; CDR3aa: CASSLYRAQETQYF
d_gene: -; j_gene: TRBJ2-7; v_gene: TRBV3-1; abundance: few; CDR3nt: TGTGCCAGCAGCCAAGAATTAGGTTTACGGACCTACGAGCAGTACTTC; CDR3aa: CASSQELGLRTYEQYF
d_gene: -; j_gene: TRBJ2-1; v_gene: TRBV7-2; abundance: many; CDR3nt: TGTGCCAGCAGCTTAGTCAATGAGCAGTTCTTC; CDR3aa: CASSLVNEQFF
d_gene: -; j_gene: TRBJ1-3; v_gene: TRBV28; abundance: few; CDR3nt: TGTGCCAGCAGTTTAAGGCAGCCCAGCTCTGGAAACACCATATATTTT; CDR3aa: CASSLRQPSSGNTIYF
d_gene: -; j_gene: TRBJ2-3; v_gene: TRBV7-9; abundance: -; CDR3nt: TGTGCCAGCAGCCCCACCAAAGTGCAGTATTTT; CDR3aa: CASSPTKVQYF
d_gene: -; j_gene: TRBJ2-3; v_gene: TRBV18; abundance: -; CDR3nt: TGTGCCAGCTCACCCGGGACTCACACAGATACGCAGTATTTT; CDR3aa: CASSPGTHTDTQYF
d_gene: -; j_gene: TRBJ2-2; v_gene: TRBV20-1; abundance: -; CDR3nt: TGCAGTGCGAGAGGCGGGACCGGGGAGCTGTTTTTT; CDR3aa: CSARGGTGELFF
d_gene: -; j_gene: TRBJ2-3; v_gene: TRBV4-3; abundance: few; CDR3nt: TGCGCCAGCAGCGTGTCTAGCGGCACAGATACGCAGTATTTT; CDR3aa: CASSVSSGTDTQYF
d_gene: TRBD2; j_gene: TRBJ2-3; v_gene: TRBV20-1; abundance: -; CDR3nt: TGCAGTGCTAGGTTAGCGGGAGTTGCAGATACGCAGTATTTT; CDR3aa: CSARLAGVADTQYF
d_gene: TRBD2; j_gene: TRBJ2-5; v_gene: TRBV12-3/TRBV12-4; abundance: -; CDR3nt: TGTGCCAGCAGTTTTCTGGCGGGAGTGGAGACCCAGTACTTC; CDR3aa: CASSFLAGVETQYF
d_gene: -; j_gene: TRBJ2-2; v_gene: TRBV14; abundance: many; CDR3nt: TGTGCCAGCAGCCGGACCGAGATAACCGGGGAGCTGTTTTTT; CDR3aa: CASSRTEITGELFF
d_gene: -; j_gene: TRBJ2-7; v_gene: TRBV7-2; abundance: -; CDR3nt: TGTGCCAGCAGCTTTAGTTGGGGGGCTTCCTACGAGCAGTACTTC; CDR3aa: CASSFSWGASYEQYF
d_gene: TRBD2; j_gene: TRBJ2-1; v_gene: TRBV7-9; abundance: -; CDR3nt: TGTGCCAGCAGCTCCTACTGGACTAGCGGTTACAATGAGCAGTTCTTC; CDR3aa: CASSSYWTSGYNEQFF
d_gene: -; j_gene: TRBJ2-4; v_gene: TRBV7-4; abundance: -; CDR3nt: TGTGCCAGCAGCTTAGGGTCCCCTCCCAAAAACATTCAGTACTTC; CDR3aa: CASSLGSPPKNIQYF
d_gene: TRBD1; j_gene: TRBJ2-7; v_gene: TRBV5-6; abundance: -; CDR3nt: TGTGCCAGCAGCGATGGGACAGGGGGCATCGAGCAGTACTTC; CDR3aa: CASSDGTGGIEQYF
d_gene: -; j_gene: TRBJ2-1; v_gene: TRBV3-1; abundance: -; CDR3nt: TGTGCCAGCAGCCAAGATCTTAGGGAGCAGTTCTTC; CDR3aa: CASSQDLREQFF
d_gene: -; j_gene: TRBJ1-3; v_gene: TRBV18; abundance: -; CDR3nt: TGTGCCAGCTCAGTGGGGAGCCGGGACTCTGGAAACACCATATATTTT; CDR3aa: CASSVGSRDSGNTIYF
d_gene: -; j_gene: TRBJ2-3; v_gene: TRBV7-9; abundance: -; CDR3nt: TGTGCCAGCAGCGCGCGGCAATCTAATACGCAGTATTTT; CDR3aa: CASSARQSNTQYF
d_gene: -; j_gene: TRBJ1-1; v_gene: TRBV25-1; abundance: -; CDR3nt: TGTGCCAGCATTTCCAGCGGGGGAAGAGCTTTCTTT; CDR3aa: CASISSGGRAFF
d_gene: -; j_gene: TRBJ2-3; v_gene: TRBV5-1; abundance: -; CDR3nt: TGCGCCAGCAGCTACTCAGGGAAGGGAACAGATACGCAGTATTTT; CDR3aa: CASSYSGKGTDTQYF
d_gene: TRBD2; j_gene: TRBJ2-7; v_gene: TRBV6-6; abundance: few; CDR3nt: TGTGCCAGCAGTTACTCGATAATCCGGGAGGGCTCCTACGAGCAGTATTTC; CDR3aa: CASSYSIIREGSYEQYF
d_gene: -; j_gene: TRBJ1-1; v_gene: TRBV27; abundance: few; CDR3nt: TGTGCCAGCAGAACCATCTGGGCGAACACTGAAGCTTTCTTT; CDR3aa: CASRTIWANTEAFF
d_gene: -; j_gene: TRBJ1-1; v_gene: TRBV14; abundance: many; CDR3nt: TGTGCCAGCAGCCAAGGTCGCGGCTTGAACACTGAAGCTTTCTTT; CDR3aa: CASSQGRGLNTEAFF
d_gene: TRBD2; j_gene: TRBJ2-2; v_gene: TRBV7-8; abundance: -; CDR3nt: TGTGCCAGCAGCTCCTTAGGGACTAGTAGGGTCGGGGAGCTGTTTTTT; CDR3aa: CASSSLGTSRVGELFF
d_gene: TRBD1; j_gene: TRBJ2-2; v_gene: TRBV6-2/TRBV6-3; abundance: -; CDR3nt: TGTGCCAGCAGTTATTGGGACAGGGGTGTCGGGGAGCTGTTTTTT; CDR3aa: CASSYWDRGVGELFF
d_gene: -; j_gene: TRBJ1-5; v_gene: TRBV12-3/TRBV12-4; abundance: -; CDR3nt: TGTGCCAGCAGTTTTTCCGGTCCCAATCAGCCCCAGCATTTT; CDR3aa: CASSFSGPNQPQHF
d_gene: -; j_gene: TRBJ2-2; v_gene: TRBV6-1; abundance: -; CDR3nt: TGTGCCAGCAGTGAACGAAGCTTCGTCGGGGAGCTGTTTTTT; CDR3aa: CASSERSFVGELFF
d_gene: -; j_gene: TRBJ1-5; v_gene: TRBV7-9; abundance: -; CDR3nt: TGTGCCAGCAGCTTATTAGCGGAGGAGCCCCAGCATTTT; CDR3aa: CASSLLAEEPQHF
d_gene: TRBD2; j_gene: TRBJ2-2; v_gene: TRBV5-1; abundance: -; CDR3nt: TGCGCCAGCAGAGGAGGAACGACTAGCGGGAAGAGCGGGGAGCTGTTTTTT; CDR3aa: CASRGGTTSGKSGELFF
d_gene: -; j_gene: TRBJ1-3; v_gene: TRBV7-8; abundance: few; CDR3nt: TGTGCCAGCAGCCGGAAAGGGACGGGGGGTTACTCTGGAAACACCATATATTTT; CDR3aa: CASSRKGTGGYSGNTIYF
d_gene: -; j_gene: TRBJ1-1; v_gene: TRBV11-2; abundance: -; CDR3nt: TGTGCCAGCAGCTTAGCGGGGCGGGAAAAAGCTTTCTTT; CDR3aa: CASSLAGREKAFF
d_gene: -; j_gene: TRBJ2-1; v_gene: TRBV11-2; abundance: -; CDR3nt: TGTGCCAGCAGCTCGCTAGAAACTGAGCAGTTCTTC; CDR3aa: CASSSLETEQFF